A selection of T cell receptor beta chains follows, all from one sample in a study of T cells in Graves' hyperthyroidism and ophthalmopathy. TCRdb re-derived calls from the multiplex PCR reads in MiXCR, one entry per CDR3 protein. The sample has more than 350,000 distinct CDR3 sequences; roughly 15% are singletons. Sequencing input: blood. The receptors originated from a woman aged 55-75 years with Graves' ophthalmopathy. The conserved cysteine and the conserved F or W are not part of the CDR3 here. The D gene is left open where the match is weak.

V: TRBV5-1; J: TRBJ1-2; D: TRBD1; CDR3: ASSYGRPRDRAAGYT
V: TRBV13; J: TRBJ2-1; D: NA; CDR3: ASRPQGNEQF
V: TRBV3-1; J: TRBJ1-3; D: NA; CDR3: ASTIGGDTIY
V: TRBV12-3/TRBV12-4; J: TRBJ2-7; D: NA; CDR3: VSSLDPPREQY
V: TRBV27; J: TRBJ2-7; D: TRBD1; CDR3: ASSFGDRDIYEQY
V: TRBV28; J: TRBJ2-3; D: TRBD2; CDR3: AGSLGTSGRTDTQY
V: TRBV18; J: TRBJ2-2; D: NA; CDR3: ASSLQDYTGELF
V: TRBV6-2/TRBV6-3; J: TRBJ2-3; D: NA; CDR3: ASSGYNGASTDTQY
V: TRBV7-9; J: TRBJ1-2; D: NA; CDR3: ASSLGRDTAGYT
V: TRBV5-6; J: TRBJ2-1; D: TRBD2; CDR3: ASSTRGGVWNEQF
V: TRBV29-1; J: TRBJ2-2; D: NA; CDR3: SVDGFNTGELF
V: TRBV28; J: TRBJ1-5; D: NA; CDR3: ASNIQGYQPQH
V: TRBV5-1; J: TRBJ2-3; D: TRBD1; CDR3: ASSLLTGPGSDTQY
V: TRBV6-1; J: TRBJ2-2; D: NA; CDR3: ASRRGTGELF
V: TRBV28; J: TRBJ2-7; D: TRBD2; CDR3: ASSPELAAYEQY
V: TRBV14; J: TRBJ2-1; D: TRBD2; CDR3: ASSHPRTSGRIGDEQF
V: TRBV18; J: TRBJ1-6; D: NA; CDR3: ASSQKEDSPLH
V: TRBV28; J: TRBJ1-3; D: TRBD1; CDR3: ASSRDRGSGNTIY
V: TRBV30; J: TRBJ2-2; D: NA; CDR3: AWSVLGRGNTGELF
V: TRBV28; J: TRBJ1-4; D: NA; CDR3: AGSFPPNEKLF
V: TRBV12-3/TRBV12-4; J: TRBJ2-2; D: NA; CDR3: ASSLGAENTGELF
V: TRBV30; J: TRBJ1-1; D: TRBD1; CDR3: AWSVRDRGYTEAF
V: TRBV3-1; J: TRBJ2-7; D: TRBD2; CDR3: ASSRRLAGGHEQY
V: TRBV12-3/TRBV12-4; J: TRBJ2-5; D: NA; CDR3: ASNKDGRGETQY
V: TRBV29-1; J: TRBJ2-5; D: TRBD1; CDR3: SVHTGTGGETQY
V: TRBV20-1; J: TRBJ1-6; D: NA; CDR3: SALTSGPSKPLH
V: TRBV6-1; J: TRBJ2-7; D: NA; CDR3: ASKDGQSYEQY
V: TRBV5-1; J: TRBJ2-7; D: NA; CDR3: ASSLDTGTEQY
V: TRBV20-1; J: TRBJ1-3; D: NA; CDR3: SAPDPRSGNTIY
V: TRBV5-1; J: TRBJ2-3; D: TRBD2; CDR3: ASSPGTSPDTQY
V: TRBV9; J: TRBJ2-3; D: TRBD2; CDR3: ARALPNPGGQGDTQY
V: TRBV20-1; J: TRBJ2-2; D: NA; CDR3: SARTGQNTGELF
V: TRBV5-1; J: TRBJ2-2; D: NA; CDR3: ASSVFSGAQAGELF
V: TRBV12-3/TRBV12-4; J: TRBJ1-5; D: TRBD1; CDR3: ASSPRTGMLLNQPQH
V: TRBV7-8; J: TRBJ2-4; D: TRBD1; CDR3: ASSRDRVAKNIQY
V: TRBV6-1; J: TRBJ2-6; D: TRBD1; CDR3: ASSPTGAGANVLT
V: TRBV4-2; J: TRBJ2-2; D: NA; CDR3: ASSQELGRTGELF
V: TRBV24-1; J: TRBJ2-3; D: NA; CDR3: ATSHRDKDTQY
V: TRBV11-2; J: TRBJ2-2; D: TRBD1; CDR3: ASSLPLYDRDGTGELF
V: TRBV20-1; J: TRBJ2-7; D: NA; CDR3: SAEGGLSYEQY
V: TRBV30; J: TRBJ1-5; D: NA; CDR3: AWSVSISSNQPQH
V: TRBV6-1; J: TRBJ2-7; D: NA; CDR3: ASSKRGLTYEQY
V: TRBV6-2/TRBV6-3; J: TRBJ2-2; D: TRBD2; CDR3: ASSRGRRGELF
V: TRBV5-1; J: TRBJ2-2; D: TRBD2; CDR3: ASSRLAGEAGELF
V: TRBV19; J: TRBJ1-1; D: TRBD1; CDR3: ASWGRGGQRNTEAF
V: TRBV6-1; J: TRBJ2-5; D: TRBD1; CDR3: ASSLLSRGLGETQY